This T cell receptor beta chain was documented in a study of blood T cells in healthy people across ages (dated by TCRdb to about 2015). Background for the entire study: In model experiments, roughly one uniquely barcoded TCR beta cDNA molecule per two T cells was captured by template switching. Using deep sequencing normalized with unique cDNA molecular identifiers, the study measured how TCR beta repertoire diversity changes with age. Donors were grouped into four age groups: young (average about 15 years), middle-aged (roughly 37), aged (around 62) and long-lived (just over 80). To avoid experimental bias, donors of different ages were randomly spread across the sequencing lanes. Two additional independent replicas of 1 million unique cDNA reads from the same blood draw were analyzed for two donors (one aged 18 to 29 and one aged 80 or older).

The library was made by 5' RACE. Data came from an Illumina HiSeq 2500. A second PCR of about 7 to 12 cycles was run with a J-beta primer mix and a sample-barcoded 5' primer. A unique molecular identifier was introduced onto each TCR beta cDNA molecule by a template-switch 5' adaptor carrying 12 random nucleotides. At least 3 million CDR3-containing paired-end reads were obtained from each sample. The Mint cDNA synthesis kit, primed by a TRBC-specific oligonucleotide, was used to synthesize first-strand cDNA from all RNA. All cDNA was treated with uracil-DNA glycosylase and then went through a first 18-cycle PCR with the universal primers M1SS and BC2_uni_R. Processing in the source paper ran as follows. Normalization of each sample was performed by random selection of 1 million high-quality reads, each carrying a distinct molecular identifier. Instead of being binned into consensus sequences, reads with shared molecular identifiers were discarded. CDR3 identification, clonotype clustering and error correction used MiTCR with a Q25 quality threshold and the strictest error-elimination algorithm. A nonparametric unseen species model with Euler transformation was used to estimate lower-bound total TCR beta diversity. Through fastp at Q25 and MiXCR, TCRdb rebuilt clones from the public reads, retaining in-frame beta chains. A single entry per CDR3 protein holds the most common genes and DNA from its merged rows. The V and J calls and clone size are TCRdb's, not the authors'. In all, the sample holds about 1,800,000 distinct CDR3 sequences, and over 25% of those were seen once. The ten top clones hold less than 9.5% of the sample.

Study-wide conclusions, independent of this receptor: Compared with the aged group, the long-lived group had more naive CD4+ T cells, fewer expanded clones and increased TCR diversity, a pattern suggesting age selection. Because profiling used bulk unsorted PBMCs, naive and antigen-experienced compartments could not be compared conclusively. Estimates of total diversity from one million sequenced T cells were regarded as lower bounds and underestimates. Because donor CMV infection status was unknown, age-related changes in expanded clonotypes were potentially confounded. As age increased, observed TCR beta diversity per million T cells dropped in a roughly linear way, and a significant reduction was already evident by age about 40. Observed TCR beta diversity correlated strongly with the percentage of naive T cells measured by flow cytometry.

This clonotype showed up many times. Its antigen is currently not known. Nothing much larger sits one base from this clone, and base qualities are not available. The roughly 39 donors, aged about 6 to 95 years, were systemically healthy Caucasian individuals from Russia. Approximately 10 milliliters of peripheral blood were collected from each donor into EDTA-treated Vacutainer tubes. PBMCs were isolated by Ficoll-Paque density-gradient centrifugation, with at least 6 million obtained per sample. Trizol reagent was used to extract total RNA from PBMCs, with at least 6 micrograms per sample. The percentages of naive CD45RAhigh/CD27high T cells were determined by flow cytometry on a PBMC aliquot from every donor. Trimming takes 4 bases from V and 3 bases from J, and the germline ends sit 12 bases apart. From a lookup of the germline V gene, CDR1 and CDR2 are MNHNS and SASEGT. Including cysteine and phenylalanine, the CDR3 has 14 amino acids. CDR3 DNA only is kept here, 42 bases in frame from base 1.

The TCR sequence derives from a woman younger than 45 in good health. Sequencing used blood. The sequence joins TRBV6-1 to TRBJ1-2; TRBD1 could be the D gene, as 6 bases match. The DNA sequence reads TGTGCCAGCAGTGTTTCGGGGGCAGACTATGGCTACACCTTC. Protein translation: CASSVSGADYGYTF.